The T cell receptor beta chain under discussion was sequenced for a study of beta chain features in type 1 diabetes. Heparinised blood was drawn once per donor, averaging roughly 0.11 L. There are a few counts of this clone. What it binds is not known. The CDR3 is 16 residues long. Trimming shortened V by 5 bases and J by 3 bases, and 19 bases separated the two germline ends. Germline loops: CDR1 ENHRY, CDR2 SYGVKD. Expressed TCRB transcripts got sequenced, as all isolated RNA was reverse transcribed. Generated by immunoSEQ multiplex PCR, the TCRdb table keeps only in-frame clones and is missing some. The sample consists of more than 130,000 clones, less than 9% of them appearing once. Study results and limitations: It was among patients, rather than healthy donors, that naive, central memory and Treg TCRB repertoires appeared more similar. Any HLA effect on TCRB rearrangement was left unresolved by small sub-analyses. Shortening of TCRB CDR3s, moderate but significant, appeared in all four CD4+ subsets of Type 1 diabetes patients.

This clonotype was sampled from a woman aged 25-40 years in good health. The sequenced sample was central memory CD4+ T cells from blood. This chain uses TRBV10-3 with TRBJ1-2; a weak D match, TRBD1 (6 bases). In DNA form, the CDR3 reads TGTGCCATCAGTAAGGGACAACGAAACCCCGACTATGGCTACACCTTC. Its protein product is CAISKGQRNPDYGYTF.